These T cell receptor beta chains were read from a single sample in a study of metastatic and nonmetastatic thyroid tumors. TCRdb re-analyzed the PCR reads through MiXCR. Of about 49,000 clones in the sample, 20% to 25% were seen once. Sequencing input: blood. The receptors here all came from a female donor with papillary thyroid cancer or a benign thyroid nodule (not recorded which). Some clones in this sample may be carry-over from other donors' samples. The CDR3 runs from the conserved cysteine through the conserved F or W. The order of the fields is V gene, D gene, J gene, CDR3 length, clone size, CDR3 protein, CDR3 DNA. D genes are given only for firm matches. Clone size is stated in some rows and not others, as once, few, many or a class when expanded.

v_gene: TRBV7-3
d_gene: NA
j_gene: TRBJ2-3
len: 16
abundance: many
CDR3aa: CASSLTLSVGTDTQYF
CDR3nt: TGTGCCAGCAGCTTAACGTTATCAGTTGGCACAGATACGCAGTATTTT

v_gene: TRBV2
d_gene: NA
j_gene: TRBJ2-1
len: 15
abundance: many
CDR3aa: CASSTGLDLNNEQFF
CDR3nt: TGTGCCAGCAGTACTGGACTGGACCTTAACAATGAGCAGTTCTTC

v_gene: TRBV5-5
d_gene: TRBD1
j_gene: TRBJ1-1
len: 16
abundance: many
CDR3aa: CASRPGQERTSTEAFF
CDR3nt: TGTGCCAGCAGACCAGGACAGGAACGGACGTCCACTGAAGCTTTCTTT

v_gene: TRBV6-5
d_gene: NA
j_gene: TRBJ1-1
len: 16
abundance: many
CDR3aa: CASSYSNYQENTEAFF
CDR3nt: TGTGCCAGCAGTTACTCAAATTATCAGGAGAACACTGAAGCTTTCTTT

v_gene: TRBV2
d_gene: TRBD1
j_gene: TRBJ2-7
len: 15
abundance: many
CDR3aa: CASRGITGVRDEQYF
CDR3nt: TGTGCCAGCAGGGGAATTACAGGGGTGCGAGACGAGCAGTACTTC

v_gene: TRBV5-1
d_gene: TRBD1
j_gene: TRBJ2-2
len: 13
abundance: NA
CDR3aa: CASTQGVTGEPFF
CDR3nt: TGCGCCAGCACTCAGGGGGTGACCGGGGAGCCGTTTTTT

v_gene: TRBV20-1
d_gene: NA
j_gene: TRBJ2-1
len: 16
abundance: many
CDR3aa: CSAISGVAERDNEQFF
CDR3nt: TGCAGTGCTATCTCCGGTGTGGCGGAACGAGACAATGAGCAGTTCTTC

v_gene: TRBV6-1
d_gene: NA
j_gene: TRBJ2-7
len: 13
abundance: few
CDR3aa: CASTLVEGNEQYF
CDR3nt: TGTGCCAGCACCCTAGTTGAAGGGAACGAGCAGTACTTC

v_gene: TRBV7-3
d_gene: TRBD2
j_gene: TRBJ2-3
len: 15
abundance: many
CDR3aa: CASSPSGTRGDTQYF
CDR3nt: TGTGCCAGCAGCCCGAGCGGGACCCGAGGAGATACGCAGTATTTT

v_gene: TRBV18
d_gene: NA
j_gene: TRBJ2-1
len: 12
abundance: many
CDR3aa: CASSPSGTEQFF
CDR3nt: TGTGCCAGCTCACCCTCGGGAACTGAGCAGTTCTTC

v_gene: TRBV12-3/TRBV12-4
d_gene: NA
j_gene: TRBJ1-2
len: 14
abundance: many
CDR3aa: CASSNEGLYYGYTF
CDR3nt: TGTGCCAGCAGTAATGAGGGACTCTACTATGGCTACACCTTC

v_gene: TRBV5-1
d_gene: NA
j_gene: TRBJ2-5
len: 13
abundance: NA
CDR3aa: CASSMTSPETQYF
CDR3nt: TGCGCCAGCAGCATGACTTCTCCAGAGACCCAGTACTTC

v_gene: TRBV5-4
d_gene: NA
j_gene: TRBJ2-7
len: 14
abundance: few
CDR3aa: CASSRRDSSYEQYF
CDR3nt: TGTGCCAGCAGCCGGCGGGACAGTTCCTACGAGCAGTACTTC

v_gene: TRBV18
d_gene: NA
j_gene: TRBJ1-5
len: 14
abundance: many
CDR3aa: CASSPQGSNQPQHF
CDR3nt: TGTGCCAGCTCACCGCAGGGGAGCAATCAGCCCCAGCATTTT

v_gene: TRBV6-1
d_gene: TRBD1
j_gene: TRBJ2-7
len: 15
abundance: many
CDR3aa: CASSERQGRSYEQYF
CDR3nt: TGTGCCAGCAGTGAAAGACAGGGGCGATCCTACGAGCAGTACTTC

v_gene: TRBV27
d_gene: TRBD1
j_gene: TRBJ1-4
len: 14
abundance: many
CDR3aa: CASSFPGQGAPLVF
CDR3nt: TGTGCCAGCAGTTTTCCGGGACAGGGGGCCCCCCTGGTTTTT

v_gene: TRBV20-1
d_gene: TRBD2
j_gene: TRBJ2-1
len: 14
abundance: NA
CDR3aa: CSAKREGRYYEQFF
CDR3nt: TGCAGTGCTAAACGGGAGGGACGATACTATGAGCAGTTCTTC

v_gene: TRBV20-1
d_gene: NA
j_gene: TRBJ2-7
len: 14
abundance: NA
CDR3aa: CSARVGGRGYEQYF
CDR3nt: TGCAGTGCTAGAGTTGGGGGGAGGGGGTACGAGCAGTACTTC